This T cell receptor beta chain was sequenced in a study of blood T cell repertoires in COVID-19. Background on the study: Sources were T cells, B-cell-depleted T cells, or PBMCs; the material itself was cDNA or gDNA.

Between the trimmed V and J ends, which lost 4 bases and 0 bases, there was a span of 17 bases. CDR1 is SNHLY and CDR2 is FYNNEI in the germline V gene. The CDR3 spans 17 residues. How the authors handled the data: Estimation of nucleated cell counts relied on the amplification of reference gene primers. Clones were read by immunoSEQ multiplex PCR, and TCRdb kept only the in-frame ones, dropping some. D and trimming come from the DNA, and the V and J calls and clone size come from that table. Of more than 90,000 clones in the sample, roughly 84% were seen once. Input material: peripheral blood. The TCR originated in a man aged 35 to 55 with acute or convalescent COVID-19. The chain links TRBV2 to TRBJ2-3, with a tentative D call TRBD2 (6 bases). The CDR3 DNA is TGTGCCAGCAGTGTGGGTGGGGCGGGGCCTAGCACAGATACGCAGTATTTT. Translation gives CASSVGGAGPSTDTQYF. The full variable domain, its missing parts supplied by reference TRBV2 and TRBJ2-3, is EPEVTQTPSHQVTQMGQEVILRCVPISNHLYFYWYRQILGQKVEFLVSFYNNEISEKSEIFDDQFSVERPDGSNFTLKIRSTKLEDSAMYFCASSVGGAGPSTDTQYFGPGTRLTVL.